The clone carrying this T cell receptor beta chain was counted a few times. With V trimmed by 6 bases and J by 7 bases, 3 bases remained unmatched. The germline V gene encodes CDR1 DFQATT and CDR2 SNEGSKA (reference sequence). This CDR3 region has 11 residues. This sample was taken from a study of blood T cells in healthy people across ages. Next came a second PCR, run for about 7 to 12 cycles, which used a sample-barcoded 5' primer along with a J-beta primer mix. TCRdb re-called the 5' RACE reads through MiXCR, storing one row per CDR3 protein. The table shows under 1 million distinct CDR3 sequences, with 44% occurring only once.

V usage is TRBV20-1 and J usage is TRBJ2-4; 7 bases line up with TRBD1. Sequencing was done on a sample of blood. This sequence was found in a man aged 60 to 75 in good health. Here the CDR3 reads CSALDRNIQYF. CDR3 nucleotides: TGCAGTGCCCTGGACAGGAACATTCAGTACTTC.